These 17 T cell receptor beta chains were all obtained from the same sample, sequenced in a study of glioma-infiltrating T cells after dendritic cell vaccination (dated by TCRdb to the mid-2010s). The library came from the immunoSEQ multiplex PCR assay. TCRdb re-hosts the immuneACCESS table, in-frame sequences only. Its copies lack some clones; in the studies checked, an unresolved V gene accounts for under half of them, and the cause for the rest is not known. This sample holds roughly 83,000 clones; about nine tenths were observed only once. The top ten constitute approximately 15% of the sample. This sample comprised blood, obtained before dendritic cell vaccination. Every receptor here comes from a human donor with glioblastoma.

The V gene is TRBV10-2, the J gene TRBJ2-5, with 8 bases that match TRBD2. J lost 1 base, V lost 6 bases, and 7 bases had no gene match. The CDR3 has 15 amino acids. CDR1 is WSHSY and CDR2 is SAAADI in the germline V gene. The CDR3 nucleotides are TGCGCCAGCAGAGAGCTGACTAGCGCCCAAGAGACCCAGTACTTC. Protein: CASRELTSAQETQYF.

The rearrangement links TRBV9 to TRBJ2-7; unclear D gene. Trimming cost V 5 bases and J 0 bases, with 15 bases left between them. Germline CDR1 reads SGDLS; CDR2 reads YYNGEE. CDR3 length: 15 residues. In nucleotides, the CDR3 is TGTGCCAGCAGTGTTTTGGCCCCCCGCTCCTACGAGCAGTACTTC. Residues: CASSVLAPRSYEQYF. The full variable domain, in which reference TRBV9 and TRBJ2-7 provide the parts outside the CDR3, is DSGVTQTPKHLITATGQRVTLRCSPRSGDLSVYWYQQSLDQGLQFLIQYYNGEERAKGNILERFSAQQFPDLHSELNLSSLELGDSALYFCASSVLAPRSYEQYFGPGTRLTVT.

The rearrangement joins TRBV5-4 to TRBJ1-1; tentative D call: TRBD1 (5 bases). The CDR3 loop spans 16 amino acids. V shed 0 bases and J shed 0 bases, with 12 bases lying between them. Per germline, CDR1 SGHNT and CDR2 YYREEE (reference sequence). Written as DNA, the CDR3 is TGTGCCAGCAGCTTGGGGGGGGAGGAATTGAACACTGAAGCTTTCTTT. Its protein product is CASSLGGEELNTEAFF.

This rearrangement joins TRBV27 to TRBJ1-2; D may be TRBD1 (5 bases). Trimming cost V 6 bases and J 4 bases, with 18 bases left between them. CDR3 length: 15 residues. Looked up from germline, CDR1 is MNHEY and CDR2 is SMNVEV (reference sequence). CDR3 in DNA: TGTGCCAGCAGACCCGGCAGGGTCCCCCTCTATGGCTACACCTTC. It codes for CASRPGRVPLYGYTF.

V is TRBV5-1 and J is TRBJ1-5; tentatively, D is TRBD1 (5 bases). This CDR3 is 15 amino acids long. Germline assignment: CDR1 SGHRS and CDR2 YFSETQ. V was shortened by 0 bases and J by 4 bases, with 11 bases between the two germline ends. The CDR3: CASSLEGGENQPQHF. The CDR3 bases are TGCGCCAGCAGCTTGGAGGGAGGGGAAAATCAGCCCCAGCATTTT.

This chain uses TRBV15 with TRBJ2-5; possibly TRBD2 for D (5 bases). Germline V lookup: CDR1 LNHNV, CDR2 YYDKDF (reference sequence). The CDR3 is 13 residues long. The V gene lost 1 base and the J gene lost 2 bases, with 5 bases spanning the gap. CDR3 sequence: CATSRGGQETQYF. As DNA, the CDR3 is TGTGCCACCAGCAGAGGAGGGCAAGAGACCCAGTACTTC.

V and J are TRBV6-1 and TRBJ1-3, with D hard to call. The germline V and J ends were trimmed by 7 bases and 2 bases, with 9 bases remaining between them. In germline, CDR1 is MNHNS, CDR2 SASEGT. CDR3 length: 13 amino acids. CDR3 residues: CASKWAAGNTIYF. In DNA form, the CDR3 reads TGTGCCAGCAAATGGGCAGCTGGAAACACCATATATTTT.

V gene TRBV14 combines with J gene TRBJ2-5; D is possibly TRBD2 (6 bases). Germline CDR1 SGHDN, CDR2 FVKESK. V gave up 4 bases and J gave up 2 bases, with 14 bases separating them. The CDR3 totals 15 residues. In DNA form, the CDR3 reads TGTGCCAGCAGCCCCGGACTATCGGGGCAAGAGACCCAGTACTTC. Its protein is CASSPGLSGQETQYF.

CDR3 coding DNA: TGTGCCTGGAGTGGGTCAGGGGCTGGCTACACCTTC. Translating gives CAWSGSGAGYTF. This rearrangement joins TRBV30 to TRBJ1-2; the D gene is possibly TRBD1 (6 bases). V lost 1 base and J 7 bases, leaving 10 bases between the germline ends. Germline CDR1 GTSNPN, CDR2 SVGIG (reference sequence). This CDR3 comprises 12 residues.

This chain connects TRBV5-6 to TRBJ2-1, with a possible D match to TRBD2 (6 bases). Germline CDR1 reads SGHDT; CDR2 reads YYEEEE. This CDR3 has 15 amino acids. The germline V and J ends were trimmed by 4 bases and 3 bases, with 14 bases remaining between them. The CDR3 is CASSPRLGNYNEQFF. The CDR3 bases are TGTGCCAGCAGCCCCCGACTAGGCAACTACAATGAGCAGTTCTTC.

This clone occurred once. The chain couples TRBV12-5 to TRBJ2-1; TRBD1 might be the D (9 bases). CDR1 and CDR2 (germline): LGHNT, FRNRAP. The CDR3 has 18 residues. The V end lost 7 bases, the J end lost 2 bases, and 24 bases lay between the germline ends. CDR3 bases: TGTGCTAGTGCCCTGAATCCCGGGGGGGACAGGGCCTACAATGAGCAGTTCTTC. Translated, it gives CASALNPGGDRAYNEQFF. The full variable domain, its missing parts supplied by reference TRBV12-5 and TRBJ2-1, is DARVTQTPRHKVTEMGQEVTMRCQPILGHNTVFWYRQTMMQGLELLAYFRNRAPLDDSGMPKDRFSAEMPDATLATLKIQPSEPRDSAVYFCASALNPGGDRAYNEQFFGPGTRLTVL.

This chain links TRBV6-5 with TRBJ2-7; possible D gene TRBD1, 5 bases. This CDR3 is 16 amino acids long. V lost 0 bases to trimming and J lost 5 bases, with 17 bases between them. The germline gives CDR1 MNHEY, CDR2 SVGAGI. This CDR3 is CASSYSTTTGSNEQYF. DNA of the CDR3: TGTGCCAGCAGTTACTCGACGACAACAGGATCCAACGAGCAGTACTTC.

The chain carries TRBV28 and TRBJ2-5; the match to TRBD2 covers 9 bases. V dropped 6 bases and J dropped 0; count of bases not matched to a gene: 11. CDR1 MDHEN and CDR2 SYDVKM come from the germline V gene. The CDR3 totals 17 residues. CDR3 residues: CASSQYASGKDQETQYF. Written as DNA, the CDR3 is TGTGCCAGCAGCCAATACGCTAGCGGGAAGGACCAAGAGACCCAGTACTTC.

J is TRBJ1-4 and V is TRBV21-1; TRBD1 reflects the table's D call only, with no check against the DNA. TRBV21-1 is designated a pseudogene. This CDR3 region has 15 residues. CDR3: CASRPPGTGNEKLFF. The CDR3 nucleotides are TGTGCCAGCAGACCCCCCGGGACAGGGAATGAAAAACTGTTTTTT.

This clone was picked up one time. The chain couples TRBV30 to TRBJ2-7, with TRBD1 as a possible D gene (5 bases). The CDR3 runs 12 residues. Germline V gene lookup returns CDR1 GTSNPN and CDR2 SVGIG (reference sequence). V was cut by 3 bases and J by 4 bases, with 10 bases left in between. CDR3 nucleotides: TGTGCCTGGAGAGGCGACAGTTACGAGCAGTACTTC. Protein sequence: CAWRGDSYEQYF.

This clone was observed a few times. The V and J genes are TRBV6-4 and TRBJ2-2; TRBD2 agrees at 7 bases. This CDR3 region has 17 residues. Germline values: CDR1 MRHNA, CDR2 SNTAGT. V was clipped by 6 bases and J by 2 bases; unmatched bases: 12. The CDR3, as DNA: TGTGCCAGCAGCCCCGGCGGACTAGTGAAAAACACCGGGGAGCTGTTTTTT. It specifies CASSPGGLVKNTGELFF.

The rearrangement links TRBV6-6 to TRBJ2-7, with 8 bases lining up with TRBD2. Germline loops: CDR1 MNHNY, CDR2 SVGAGI (reference sequence). V was clipped by 0 bases and J by 2 bases; unmatched bases: 3. This CDR3 has 15 residues. CDR3 sequence (DNA): TGTGCCAGCAGTTACTCAACTAGCGGAACCTACGAGCAGTACTTC. The encoded protein is CASSYSTSGTYEQYF.